The present T cell receptor beta chain was sequenced within a study of early T cells in non-severe SARS-CoV-2 infection. Study-level information: Unsorted whole blood bulk RNA was sequenced, with unpaired chains.

Study-level findings and limits: Reliance on VDJdb matching favored anti-spike CD8 responses; private and CD4 specificities were missed.

Tagging with unique molecular identifiers was applied to individual cDNA molecules. TCRdb ran MiXCR on the 5' RACE reads and lists one entry per CDR3 protein. The sample holds about 60,000 distinct CDR3 sequences; roughly an eighth are singletons and the top ten take 4% to 5%. Comments on this clonotype: Its cognate antigen is unknown.

The length of the CDR3 is 14 residues. Trimming removed 6 bases from V and 6 bases from J, with 17 bases in between. Material: whole blood. The gene calls are TRBV12-3 or TRBV12-4 and TRBJ1-1, with D maybe TRBD1 (6 bases). This sequence originates from an adult who was a healthcare worker with PCR-confirmed SARS-CoV-2 infection or an uninfected control (not recorded which). The CDR3 nucleotides read TGTGCCAGCAGCCAAACAGGGAGGAGCCCTGAAGCTTTCTTT. It specifies CASSQTGRSPEAFF.